This T cell receptor beta chain was recovered during a study of T cell responses to AZD1222 COVID-19 vaccine. Germline CDR1 is MNHEY and CDR2 is SVGAGI. The length of the CDR3 is 15 residues. Trimming took off 8 bases at V and 10 bases at J, with 23 bases between the two ends. Broader study findings: Within unmutated variant regions lay the reported targets of nearly half of spike-specific TCRs. Vaccine-associated CD4 TCRs ranged over spike, dominating at 160-218 and 743-854. Baseline seropositivity occurred in only a handful of AZD1222 recipients.

Method: immunoSEQ multiplex PCR; TCRdb's copy keeps in-frame clones and lacks some. The table has over 85,000 clones, around 89% seen once. Turning to this clone: The antigen remains unidentified.

The sequence derives from an adult in good health. Sequenced material: peripheral blood, taken on day 0 of AZD1222 vaccination. This sequence joins TRBV6-5 and TRBJ1-4; D may be TRBD1 (6 bases). The CDR3 here is CASGISTGLLGKLFF. CDR3 nucleotides: TGTGCCAGCGGGATTTCGACAGGCTTATTGGGAAAACTGTTTTTT.